These 18 T cell receptor beta chains share one sample of origin, sequenced in a study of T-cell reconstitution after alpha-beta-depleted transplantation in children. This sample's TCRbeta library carried unique molecular identifier barcodes. TCRdb re-called the PCR reads with MiXCR, one entry per CDR3 protein. The sample consists of roughly 70,000 distinct CDR3 sequences, approximately 4.4% of them appearing once. The specimen comprised PBMCs, mostly from graft donor cells, sampled 180 days after TCRalphabeta/CD19-depleted stem cell transplant. Receptors were obtained from a boy under three years old who had a stem cell transplant for acute myeloid leukemia, so the T cells may come from the graft donor.

This clonotype was observed many times. This chain connects TRBV6-5 to TRBJ2-1, with 9 bases that match TRBD2. Per germline, CDR1 MNHEY and CDR2 SVGAGI. V was clipped by 9 bases and J by 0 bases; unmatched bases: 12. The CDR3 has 17 amino acids. CDR3: CASGGSGGPASYNEQFF. CDR3 nucleotide sequence: TGTGCCAGTGGGGGGAGCGGGGGGCCCGCCTCCTACAATGAGCAGTTCTTC.

This clonotype was found many times. The chain uses TRBV2 and TRBJ1-6, with D perhaps TRBD1 (5 bases). Trimming left V 10 bases short and J 5 bases short, with 9 bases between. CDR1 is SNHLY and CDR2 is FYNNEI in the germline V gene. There are 12 residues in the CDR3. CDR3 amino acids: CANRLDNSPLHF. The CDR3 nucleotides read TGTGCCAACAGGCTCGATAATTCACCCCTCCACTTT.

This clonotype came up many times. The rearrangement uses TRBV12-3 or TRBV12-4 and TRBJ2-1; weak D call: TRBD1 (6 bases). V was pared by 3 bases and J by 7 bases, with 10 bases between. The CDR3 has 13 residues. The CDR3 DNA reads as TGTGCCAGCAGTTTGCAGGGGTGGAATGAGCAGTTCTTC. It is translated as CASSLQGWNEQFF.

This clonotype was recorded many times. The rearrangement joins TRBV3-1 to TRBJ1-1, with D perhaps matching TRBD1 (5 bases). V gave up 4 bases and J gave up 0 bases, with 6 bases separating them. The CDR3 is made up of 13 amino acids. Germline loops: CDR1 LGHDT, CDR2 YNNKEL (reference sequence). The CDR3 is CASSRDLNTEAFF. DNA for the CDR3: TGTGCCAGCAGCCGGGACTTGAACACTGAAGCTTTCTTT.

This clonotype was found many times. The V gene is TRBV4-2, the J gene TRBJ2-3; 8 bases align to TRBD1. Germline V gene lookup returns CDR1 LGHNA and CDR2 YNFKEQ. The CDR3 runs 17 residues. The ends lost 0 bases at V and 4 bases at J; junction bases unmatched: 9. In DNA form, the CDR3 reads TGTGCCAGCAGCCAAGAATCCACAGGGGGAACGCCAGATACGCAGTATTTT. Protein sequence: CASSQESTGGTPDTQYF.

This clonotype was counted at least ten times. The chain recombines TRBV20-1 with TRBJ2-3; 8 bases align to TRBD1. The CDR3 sequence is 18 residues long. Per the germline V gene, CDR1 is DFQATT and CDR2 is SNEGSKA (reference sequence). Trimming at V came to 0 bases and at J to 4 bases, leaving 15 bases not matched to a gene. The CDR3 here is CSARDRDWRTGLSDTQYF. The CDR3 DNA follows: TGCAGTGCTAGAGATCGGGACTGGAGGACAGGGTTATCAGATACGCAGTATTTT.

This clonotype was detected ten times or more. This chain uses TRBV6-5 with TRBJ1-5; D not resolved. Germline CDR1 reads MNHEY; CDR2 reads SVGAGI. The CDR3 length is 14 residues. V was trimmed by 6 bases and J by 0 bases, leaving 9 bases between them. CDR3 DNA: TGTGCCAGCAGCAACAGCTATAGCAATCAGCCCCAGCATTTT. This encodes CASSNSYSNQPQHF.

The sample holds many counts of this clonotype. The rearrangement links TRBV23-1 to TRBJ2-5; TRBD1 matches 7 bases. TRBV23-1 qualifies as an ORF whose function is uncertain. CDR3 length equals 17 residues. The trim removed 1 base at V and 5 bases at J, leaving 13 bases unmatched. CDR3 DNA: TGCGCCAGCAGTCAATGGAGCCCTGACAGGGTAGAGGAGACCCAGTACTTC. It codes for CASSQWSPDRVEETQYF.

This clonotype was counted many times. This chain joins TRBV18 and TRBJ1-4; 7 bases are a match to TRBD1. Germline V gives CDR1 KGHSH, CDR2 LQKENI. After removal of 4 bases from V and 5 bases from J, the junction contained 4 bases not matched to a gene. This CDR3 contains 14 residues. In DNA, the CDR3 is TGTGCCAGCTCACGCGGGACAGAGAATGAAAAACTGTTTTTT. This gives the protein CASSRGTENEKLFF.

This clonotype was seen at least ten times. The chain couples TRBV20-1 to TRBJ2-7, with D perhaps given as TRBD1 or TRBD2 (6 bases each). The germline V gene encodes CDR1 DFQATT and CDR2 SNEGSKA (reference sequence). Trimming pared 6 bases from V and 6 bases from J, leaving 21 bases between. This CDR3 is built from 14 residues. The CDR3 loop is CSATAGGTLGEQYF. In nucleotides, the CDR3 is TGCAGTGCAACCGCCGGGGGCACCTTGGGCGAGCAGTACTTC.

This clonotype was seen repeatedly, ten times or more. The genes are TRBV24-1 and TRBJ2-2; D not certain. CDR1 and CDR2 (germline): KGHDR, SFDVKD. V lost 7 bases to trimming and J lost 3 bases, with 8 bases between them. CDR3 length: 13 amino acids. Here the CDR3 DNA reads TGTGCCACCAGGGTATCGGACACCGGGGAGCTGTTTTTT. It is translated as CATRVSDTGELFF.

In its sample, this clonotype was seen many times. This sequence joins TRBV12-3 or TRBV12-4 and TRBJ1-2; TRBD1 aligns across 9 bases. V trimming: 4 bases; J trimming: 5 bases; junction bases outside the gene matches: 11. This CDR3 is 16 amino acids long. CDR3 region: CASSSFGGTGRYGYTF. CDR3 nucleotides: TGTGCCAGCAGTTCCTTTGGGGGGACAGGGCGTTATGGCTACACCTTC.

This clonotype was seen at least ten times. The J gene is TRBJ1-5, the V gene TRBV20-1, with D unresolved. The germline V gene encodes CDR1 DFQATT and CDR2 SNEGSKA (reference sequence). Trimming took 5 bases from V and 4 from J, leaving 6 bases between them. The CDR3 runs 11 residues. CDR3 sequence: CSAQRNQPQHF. DNA for the CDR3: TGCAGTGCTCAACGAAATCAGCCCCAGCATTTT.

This clonotype was seen many times. This chain links TRBV5-6 with TRBJ2-1, with D unclear. V lost 1 base, J lost 7 bases, and 9 bases lay in between. The CDR3 covers 13 residues. CDR1 is SGHDT, CDR2 YYEEEE, per germline. CDR3 nucleotide sequence: TGTGCCAGCAGCTTGTCCGTACCGAATGAGCAGTTCTTC. Translating it yields CASSLSVPNEQFF.

This clonotype was recorded many times. The CDR3 loop is CASSAWDNEQFF. In nucleotides, the CDR3 is TGCGCCAGCAGTGCTTGGGACAATGAGCAGTTCTTC. The chain couples TRBV10-1 to TRBJ2-1; D unclear. Looked up from germline, CDR1 is WNHNN and CDR2 is SYGVQD (reference sequence). The CDR3 is 12 residues long. Trimming shortened V by 4 bases and J by 5 bases, and 6 bases separated the two germline ends.

This clonotype was counted ten times or more. This sequence joins TRBV27 and TRBJ1-1; possibly TRBD1 for D (5 bases). This CDR3 is built from 17 residues. CDR1 and CDR2 from the germline V gene are MNHEY and SMNVEV (reference sequence). The V end lost 1 base, the J end lost 3 bases, and 18 bases lay between the germline ends. The CDR3 sequence is CASSLFRGRGIDTEAFF. The CDR3 DNA reads TGTGCCAGCAGTTTATTTCGAGGGAGGGGAATTGACACTGAAGCTTTCTTT.

This clonotype occurred many times. CDR3 DNA: TGTGCCAGCAGTTTCTCCAGACCTATGAACACTGAAGCTTTCTTT. Its protein is CASSFSRPMNTEAFF. V gene TRBV28 combines with J gene TRBJ1-1; no clear D gene. The CDR3 is 15 amino acids. Germline loops: CDR1 MDHEN, CDR2 SYDVKM. V lost 3 bases, J lost 0 bases, and 11 bases lay in between.

At least ten counts were recorded for this clonotype. The chain employs TRBV14 and TRBJ2-2, with D possibly TRBD2 on 6 matching bases. CDR3 length: 15 amino acids. CDR1 is SGHDN, CDR2 FVKESK, per germline. With 4 bases removed from V and 1 base from J, the gap between germline ends came to 10 bases. CDR3 sequence reads: CASSLLRGNTGELFF. In DNA form, the CDR3 reads TGTGCCAGCAGCCTCTTGCGGGGGAACACCGGGGAGCTGTTTTTT. Variable domain in full (rest from reference TRBV14 and TRBJ2-2): EAGVTQFPSHSVIEKGQTVTLRCDPISGHDNLYWYRRVMGKEIKFLLHFVKESKQDESGMPNNRFLAERTGGTYSTLKVQPAELEDSGVYFCASSLLRGNTGELFFGEGSRLTVL.